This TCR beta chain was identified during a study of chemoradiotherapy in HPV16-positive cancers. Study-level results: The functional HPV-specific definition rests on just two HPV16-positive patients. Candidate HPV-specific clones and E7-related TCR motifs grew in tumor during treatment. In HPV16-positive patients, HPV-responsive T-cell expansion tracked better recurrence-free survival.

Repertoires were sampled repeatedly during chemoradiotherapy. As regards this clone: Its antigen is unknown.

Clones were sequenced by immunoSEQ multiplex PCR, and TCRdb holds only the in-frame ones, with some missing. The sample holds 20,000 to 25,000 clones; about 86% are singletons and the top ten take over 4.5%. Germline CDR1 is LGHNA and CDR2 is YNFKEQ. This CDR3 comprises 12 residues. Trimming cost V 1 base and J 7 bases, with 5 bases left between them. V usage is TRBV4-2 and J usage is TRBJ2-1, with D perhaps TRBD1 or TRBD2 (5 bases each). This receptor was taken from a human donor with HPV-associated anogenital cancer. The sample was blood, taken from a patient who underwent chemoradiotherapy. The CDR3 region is CASSQGGNEQFF. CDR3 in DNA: TGTGCCAGCAGCCAAGGGGGGAATGAGCAGTTCTTC.